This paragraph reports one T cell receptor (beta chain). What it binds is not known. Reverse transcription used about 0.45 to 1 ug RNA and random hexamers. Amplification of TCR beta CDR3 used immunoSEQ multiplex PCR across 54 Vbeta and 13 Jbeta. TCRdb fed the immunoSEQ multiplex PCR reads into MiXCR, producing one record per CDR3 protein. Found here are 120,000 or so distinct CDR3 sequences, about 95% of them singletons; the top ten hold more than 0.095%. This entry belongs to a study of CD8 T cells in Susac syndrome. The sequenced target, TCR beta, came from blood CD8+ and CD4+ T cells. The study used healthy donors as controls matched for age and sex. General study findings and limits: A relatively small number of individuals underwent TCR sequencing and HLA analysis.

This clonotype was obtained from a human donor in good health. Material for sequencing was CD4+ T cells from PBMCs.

CDR3 coding DNA: TGTGCCAGCTCAGCTACAGGTGCCTATAGCAATCAGCCCCAGCATTTT. Protein product: CASSATGAYSNQPQHF. The V and J genes are TRBV18 and TRBJ1-5; possibly TRBD1 for D (5 bases). V was clipped by 5 bases and J by 0 bases, with 14 bases between them. The CDR3 spans 16 residues. Germline lookup yields CDR1 KGHSH and CDR2 LQKENI.